This entry is about one TCR beta chain. V lost 5 bases and J lost 8; bases outside the gene matches: 4. The CDR3 sequence is 12 residues long. Germline V gives CDR1 LNHDA, CDR2 SQIVND (reference sequence). This sample is part of a study of blood T cell repertoires in COVID-19. Study-wide background: T cells, B-cell-depleted T cells, or PBMCs supplied cDNA or gDNA.

The authors' processing: From reference gene primer amplification, estimates of nucleated cell counts were derived. Produced via immunoSEQ multiplex PCR; TCRdb's table is partial and in-frame only. V, J and clone size were drawn from that table, and D and trimming were deduced from the DNA. The table shows about 130,000 clones, with approximately 83% occurring only once. The sequencing input was peripheral blood. This TCR came from a woman aged 50 to 60 who had recovered from COVID-19. V and J are TRBV19 and TRBJ1-1; 8 bases align to TRBD1. The CDR3: CASSFRDREAFF. The CDR3 DNA sequence: TGTGCCAGTAGTTTCCGGGACAGGGAAGCTTTCTTT.